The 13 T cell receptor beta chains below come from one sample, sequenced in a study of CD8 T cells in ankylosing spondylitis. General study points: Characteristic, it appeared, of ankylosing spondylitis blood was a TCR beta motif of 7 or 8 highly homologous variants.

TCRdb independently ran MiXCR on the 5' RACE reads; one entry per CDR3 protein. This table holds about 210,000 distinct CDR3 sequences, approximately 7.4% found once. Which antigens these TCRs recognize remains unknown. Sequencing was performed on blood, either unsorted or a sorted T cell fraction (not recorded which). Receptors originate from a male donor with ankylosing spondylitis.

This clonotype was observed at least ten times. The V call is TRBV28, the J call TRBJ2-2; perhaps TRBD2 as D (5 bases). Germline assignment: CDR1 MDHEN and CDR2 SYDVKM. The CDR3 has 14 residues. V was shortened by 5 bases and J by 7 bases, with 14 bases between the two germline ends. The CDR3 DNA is TGTGCCAGCAGTCTGATCGGGGAGAGCGGGGAGCTGTTTTTT. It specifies CASSLIGESGELFF.

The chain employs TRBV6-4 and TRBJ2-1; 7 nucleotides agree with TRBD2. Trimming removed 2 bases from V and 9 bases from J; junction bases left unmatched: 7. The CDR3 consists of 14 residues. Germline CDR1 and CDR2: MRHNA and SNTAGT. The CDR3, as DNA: TGTGCCAGCAGTGACAGGGGAGGCGGGGGTGAGCAGTTCTTC. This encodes CASSDRGGGGEQFF.

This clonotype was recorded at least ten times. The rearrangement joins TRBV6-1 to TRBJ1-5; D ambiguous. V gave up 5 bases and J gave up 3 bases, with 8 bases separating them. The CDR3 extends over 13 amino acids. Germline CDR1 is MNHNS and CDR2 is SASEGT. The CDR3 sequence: CASSLGYNQPQHF. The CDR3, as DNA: TGTGCCAGCAGTCTTGGGTACAATCAGCCCCAGCATTTT.

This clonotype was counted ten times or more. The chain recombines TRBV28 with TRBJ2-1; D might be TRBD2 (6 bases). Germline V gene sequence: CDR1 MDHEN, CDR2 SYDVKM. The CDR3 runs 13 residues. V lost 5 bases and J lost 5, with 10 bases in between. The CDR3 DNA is TGTGCCAGCAGTCCGCGGGGTCACAATGAGCAGTTCTTC. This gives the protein CASSPRGHNEQFF.

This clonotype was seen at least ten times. The CDR3 here is CASSLAPSSYNEQFF. Written as DNA, the CDR3 is TGTGCCAGCAGCTTAGCGCCCAGCTCCTACAATGAGCAGTTCTTC. The rearrangement joins TRBV7-9 to TRBJ2-1; D unresolved. Germline values: CDR1 SEHNR, CDR2 FQNEAQ (reference sequence). The germline V and J ends were trimmed by 0 bases and 0 bases, with 6 bases remaining between them. The CDR3 consists of 15 residues.

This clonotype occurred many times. The CDR3 here is CASSPRGQGLAKNIQYF. The CDR3 region has the DNA TGTGCCAGCAGCCCCAGGGGGCAGGGACTAGCCAAAAACATTCAGTACTTC. V usage is TRBV7-9 and J usage is TRBJ2-4; 8 nucleotides match TRBD1. Germline V gene lookup returns CDR1 SEHNR and CDR2 FQNEAQ (reference sequence). After removal of 5 bases from V and 0 bases from J, the junction contained 9 bases not matched to a gene. The length of the CDR3 is 17 residues.

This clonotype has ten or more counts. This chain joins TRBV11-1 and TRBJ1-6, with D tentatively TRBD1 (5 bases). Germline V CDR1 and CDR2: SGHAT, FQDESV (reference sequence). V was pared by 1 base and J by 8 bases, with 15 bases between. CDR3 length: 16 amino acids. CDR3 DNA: TGTGCCAGCAGCTTAGAATGGCAGGGAAAGGATTCACCCCTCCACTTT. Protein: CASSLEWQGKDSPLHF.

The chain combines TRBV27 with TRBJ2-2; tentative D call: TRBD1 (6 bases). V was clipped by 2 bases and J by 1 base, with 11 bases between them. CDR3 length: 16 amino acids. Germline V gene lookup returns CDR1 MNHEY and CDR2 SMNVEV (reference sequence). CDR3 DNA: TGTGCCAGCAGTTTACTTTACAGGGAGAACACCGGGGAGCTGTTTTTT. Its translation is CASSLLYRENTGELFF.

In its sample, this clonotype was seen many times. The CDR3 DNA is TGTGCCAGCAGTTTCACCGGGACGCATGAAAAACTGTTTTTT. Protein: CASSFTGTHEKLFF. This sequence joins TRBV27 and TRBJ1-4; a weak D match, TRBD1 (5 bases). Trimming took 3 bases from V and 6 from J, leaving 11 bases between them. CDR3 length: 14 residues. Germline loops: CDR1 MNHEY, CDR2 SMNVEV (reference sequence).

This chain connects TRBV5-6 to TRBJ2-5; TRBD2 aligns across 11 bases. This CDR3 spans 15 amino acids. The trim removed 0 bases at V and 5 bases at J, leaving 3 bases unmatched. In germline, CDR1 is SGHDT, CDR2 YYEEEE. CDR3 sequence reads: CASSLGLAGSETQYF. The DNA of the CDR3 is TGTGCCAGCAGCTTGGGACTAGCGGGAAGCGAGACCCAGTACTTC.

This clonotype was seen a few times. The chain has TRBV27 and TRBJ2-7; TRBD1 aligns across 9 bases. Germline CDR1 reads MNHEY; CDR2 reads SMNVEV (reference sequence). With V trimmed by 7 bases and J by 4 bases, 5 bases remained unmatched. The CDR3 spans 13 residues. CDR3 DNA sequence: TGTGCCAGCAATCCGGGACAGGGTTACGAGCAGTACTTC. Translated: CASNPGQGYEQYF.

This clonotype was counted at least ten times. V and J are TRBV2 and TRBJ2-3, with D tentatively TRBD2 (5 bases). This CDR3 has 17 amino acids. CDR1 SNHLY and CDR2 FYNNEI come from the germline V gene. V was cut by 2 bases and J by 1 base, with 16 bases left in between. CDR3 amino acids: CASSEPPGNPGTDTQYF. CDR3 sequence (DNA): TGTGCCAGCAGTGAACCTCCGGGGAATCCAGGCACAGATACGCAGTATTTT.

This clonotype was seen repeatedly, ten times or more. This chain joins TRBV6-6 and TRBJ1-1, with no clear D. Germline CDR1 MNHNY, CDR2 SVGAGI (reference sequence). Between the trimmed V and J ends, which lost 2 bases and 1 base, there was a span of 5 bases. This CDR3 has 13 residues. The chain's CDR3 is CASSYGSNTEAFF. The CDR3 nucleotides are TGTGCCAGCAGTTACGGCTCGAACACTGAAGCTTTCTTT.